This T cell receptor beta chain came from a study of blood T cells in healthy people across ages. Combining a sample-barcoded 5' primer with a J-beta primer mix, a second PCR ran for roughly 7 to 12 cycles. From each sample, at least 3 million paired-end reads containing CDR3 were obtained. A single record per CDR3 protein comes from TCRdb applying MiXCR to the 5' RACE reads. The sample yields roughly 2 million distinct CDR3 sequences, around half seen once. Study-wide results and caveats: Changes in expanded clonotypes were possibly confounded, as the CMV status of donors was unknown. Diversity was higher, and naive CD4+ cells more numerous, in long-lived donors than in aged donors.

Notes on this clonotype: Its antigen is still unknown.

Germline values: CDR1 ENHRY, CDR2 SYGVKD. V dropped 3 bases and J dropped 2 bases, with 17 bases sitting between them. The CDR3 length is 17 residues. This TCR was recovered from a woman between 40 and 50 years old in good health. This sequence joins TRBV10-3 and TRBJ1-5; no definite D call. The specimen was blood. CDR3: CAISDFDSGRGNQPQHF. The CDR3 bases are TGTGCCATCAGTGATTTCGACTCCGGAAGGGGCAATCAGCCCCAGCATTTT.